A single sample gave rise to the 20 T cell receptor beta chains below, sequenced in a study of T-cell reconstitution after alpha-beta-depleted transplantation in children. Regarding the study as a whole: By one year post-transplant, T-cell counts and diversity largely arose from T cells that were newly produced.

These receptors' antigens are unknown. Preparation of the TCRbeta library was carried out with unique molecular identifiers. TCRdb re-analysed the PCR reads in MiXCR, keeping a single row per CDR3 protein. In the table there are some 300,000 distinct CDR3 sequences, almost 8% of which are singletons. The sample here was peripheral blood, taken 360 days after TCRalphabeta/CD19-depleted stem cell transplant. Source of these receptors: a female patient under 10 years old who had a stem cell transplant for Fanconi anemia, so the T cells may come from the graft donor.

This clonotype was detected only a few times. The chain couples TRBV5-6 to TRBJ1-1; the D is unclear. V was clipped by 5 bases and J by 8 bases, with 16 bases between them. The CDR3 extends over 13 amino acids. Per the germline V gene, CDR1 is SGHDT and CDR2 is YYEEEE. CDR3 nucleotides: TGTGCCAGCAGGCAGAGTCCTTCAGAGGAAGCTTTCTTT. The encoded protein is CASRQSPSEEAFF.

This clonotype has ten or more counts. V is TRBV12-3 or TRBV12-4 and J is TRBJ2-3, with 12 bases identical to TRBD2. V dropped 6 bases and J dropped 3; count of bases not matched to a gene: 4. CDR3 size: 15 residues. CDR3 residues: CASRTSGSGTDTQYF. For the CDR3, the DNA is TGTGCCAGCAGGACTAGCGGGAGTGGGACAGATACGCAGTATTTT.

This clonotype was found a few times. This sequence joins TRBV7-2 and TRBJ2-3; 9 nucleotides agree with TRBD1. CDR3 length: 16 amino acids. Looked up from germline, CDR1 is SGHTA and CDR2 is FQGNSA. The V and J ends lost 5 bases and 4 bases, in that order; junction bases with no gene match: 10. The CDR3 spells CASSPGTGRRADTQYF. The CDR3 DNA sequence: TGTGCCAGCAGCCCAGGGACAGGGAGGCGAGCAGATACGCAGTATTTT.

This clonotype has a count of ten or more. The chain couples TRBV5-1 to TRBJ2-2; 7 bases are shared with TRBD1. J gave up 3 bases and V 0 bases, and 5 bases lay outside the gene matches. Germline values: CDR1 SGHRS, CDR2 YFSETQ. This CDR3 has 16 amino acids. The CDR3 region has the DNA TGCGCCAGCAGCTTGGGGGACAGTGGATACACCGGGGAGCTGTTTTTT. Protein sequence: CASSLGDSGYTGELFF.

In its sample, this clonotype was seen once. The chain recombines TRBV12-5 with TRBJ2-3; no firm D call. The CDR3 has 18 residues. Looked up from germline, CDR1 is LGHNT and CDR2 is FRNRAP. The CDR3 spells CAFSLVVGSAPITDTQYF. In DNA form, the CDR3 reads TGTGCCTTCAGTTTAGTCGTTGGCAGCGCACCGATCACAGATACGCAGTATTTT.

This clonotype was detected ten times or more. This chain joins TRBV4-3 and TRBJ1-6; D is undetermined. With 6 bases removed from V and 11 bases from J, the gap between germline ends came to 14 bases. Germline V gene data show CDR1 as LGHNA and CDR2 as YSLEER. CDR3 length: 13 amino acids. CDR3: CASSLSASAPLHF. The CDR3 DNA is TGCGCCAGCAGTCTCTCGGCGAGTGCACCCCTCCACTTT.

This clonotype was recorded at least ten times. V gene TRBV12-3 or TRBV12-4 combines with J gene TRBJ1-6, with D tentatively TRBD1 (5 bases). The germline V and J ends were trimmed by 9 bases and 7 bases, with 13 bases remaining between them. The length of the CDR3 is 13 residues. The CDR3 DNA is TGTGCCAGTAGTAGAGCAGGGAATTCACCCCTCCACTTT. Protein product: CASSRAGNSPLHF.

This clonotype was detected only a few times. The chain employs TRBV7-8 and TRBJ1-1; tentative D call: TRBD1 (5 bases). The germline gives CDR1 SGHVS, CDR2 FQNEAQ. This CDR3 has 15 residues. Trimming left V 1 base short and J 2 bases short, with 11 bases between. The CDR3 DNA reads TGTGCCAGCAGCTTAGATTCAGGGTTAAACACTGAAGCTTTCTTT. Its protein is CASSLDSGLNTEAFF.

The chain is built from TRBV6-2 or TRBV6-3 and TRBJ2-2, with D unclear. From germline, CDR1 is MNHEY and CDR2 SVGEGT. V lost 3 bases to trimming and J lost 0 bases, with 14 bases between them. The CDR3 consists of 17 residues. The CDR3 nucleotides read TGTGCCAGCAGTTATTCGTTACGGGTGGCGAACACCGGGGAGCTGTTTTTT. The encoded protein is CASSYSLRVANTGELFF.

In this sample, this clonotype turned up many times. The rearrangement uses TRBV25-1 and TRBJ2-3, with D uncertain. The CDR3 loop spans 15 amino acids. The germline CDR1 and CDR2 sequences are MGHDK and SYGVNS. Between the trimmed V and J ends, which lost 3 bases and 2 bases, there was a span of 12 bases. This chain's CDR3 is CASSDQDLLTDTQYF. The DNA of the CDR3 is TGTGCCAGCAGTGACCAGGACCTCCTCACAGATACGCAGTATTTT. The full variable domain, its missing parts supplied by reference TRBV25-1 and TRBJ2-3, is EADIYQTPRYLVIGTGKKITLECSQTMGHDKMYWYQQDPGMELHLIHYSYGVNSTEKGDLSSESTVSRIRTEHFPLTLESARPSHTSQYLCASSDQDLLTDTQYFGPGTRLTVL.

This clonotype was observed many times. The chain is built from TRBV7-9 and TRBJ2-2, with a weak D call TRBD2 (6 bases). Germline lookup yields CDR1 SEHNR and CDR2 FQNEAQ (reference sequence). The CDR3 contains 15 residues. Trimming pared 3 bases from V and 5 bases from J, leaving 13 bases between. The DNA for the CDR3 is TGTGCCAGCAGCTTCGACGGGGGTGGGACCGGGGAGCTGTTTTTT. This sequence encodes CASSFDGGGTGELFF.

This sequence joins TRBV4-1 and TRBJ2-7, with 8 bases that match TRBD2. Germline CDR1 is MGHRA and CDR2 is YSYEKL. The CDR3 has 16 residues. V trimming: 0 bases; J trimming: 0 bases; junction bases outside the gene matches: 4. DNA for the CDR3: TGCGCCAGCAGCCAAGATGGCGCGGGGGGCTCCTACGAGCAGTACTTC. Translating gives CASSQDGAGGSYEQYF.

Many counts were recorded for this clonotype. V usage is TRBV12-3 or TRBV12-4 and J usage is TRBJ2-1, with D tentatively TRBD1 or TRBD2 (5 bases each). Trimming took off 4 bases at V and 4 bases at J, with 14 bases between the two ends. CDR3 length equals 15 residues. DNA for the CDR3: TGTGCCAGCAGTTCAAGGGACCGACCTTACAATGAGCAGTTCTTC. Residues: CASSSRDRPYNEQFF.

This clonotype occurred a few times. This chain connects TRBV10-2 to TRBJ2-5, with 10 bases matching TRBD2. The CDR3 is 16 amino acids. The germline V gene has CDR1 WSHSY and CDR2 SAAADI. V gave up 3 bases and J gave up 0 bases; unmatched junction bases: 4. CDR3 loop: CASSDGLAADQETQYF. For the CDR3, the DNA is TGCGCCAGCAGTGACGGACTAGCGGCCGACCAAGAGACCCAGTACTTC.

The sample holds many counts of this clonotype. V is TRBV29-1 and J is TRBJ1-2; D might be TRBD1 (5 bases). The CDR3 runs to 12 residues. Deletions cut 4 bases from V and 4 bases from J, with 10 bases between. CDR1 is SQVTM, CDR2 ANQGSEA, per germline. The CDR3 region has the DNA TGCAGCGTTGCACAGGCCCCCTATGGCTACACCTTC. It encodes CSVAQAPYGYTF. Variable domain in full (rest from reference TRBV29-1 and TRBJ1-2): SAVISQKPSRDICQRGTSLTIQCQVDSQVTMMFWYRQQPGQSLTLIATANQGSEATYESGFVIDKFPISRPNLTFSTLTVSNMSPEDSSIYLCSVAQAPYGYTFGSGTRLTVV.

This clonotype was observed many times. This rearrangement joins TRBV12-3 or TRBV12-4 to TRBJ1-5; D gene unclear. The CDR3 contains 14 residues. Trimming took 3 bases from V and 0 from J, leaving 6 bases between them. The CDR3 protein is CASSFGDSNQPQHF. The CDR3 nucleotides are TGTGCCAGCAGTTTCGGGGATAGCAATCAGCCCCAGCATTTT.

In this sample, this clonotype turned up many times. The chain is built from TRBV20-1 and TRBJ2-3; D remains ambiguous. The ends were cut back, 3 bases at V and 2 bases at J, with 9 bases in the middle. CDR3 length equals 13 residues. Germline V gene lookup returns CDR1 DFQATT and CDR2 SNEGSKA (reference sequence). DNA for the CDR3: TGCAGTGCTAGGCAAGATCCCACAGATACGCAGTATTTT. Translated, it gives CSARQDPTDTQYF.

This clonotype appeared many times. Relative to the germline gene, one junction end is altered; a read error may explain this. The chain uses TRBV5-1 and TRBJ2-7; 8 bases match TRBD1. Germline values: CDR1 SGHRS, CDR2 YFSETQ. The CDR3 has 12 residues. As DNA, the CDR3 is TGCGCCAGCAGCACCGGACAGGGTGGATCCCTCTTC. It is translated as CASSTGQGGSLF. The full variable domain, with the rest looked up from reference TRBV5-1 and TRBJ2-7, is KAGVTQTPRYLIKTRGQQVTLSCSPISGHRSVSWYQQTPGQGLQFLFEYFSETQRNKGNFPGRFSGRQFSNSRSEMNVSTLELGDSALYLCASSTGQGGSLFGPGTRLTVT.

There are many counts of this clonotype. The chain recombines TRBV5-1 with TRBJ2-1; no definite D call. There are 15 residues in the CDR3. Deletions cut 0 bases from V and 5 bases from J, with 12 bases between. The germline CDR1 and CDR2 sequences are SGHRS and YFSETQ. CDR3: CASSLAVNGDNEQFF. DNA of the CDR3: TGCGCCAGCAGCTTGGCGGTGAATGGGGACAATGAGCAGTTCTTC.

V and J are TRBV20-1 and TRBJ2-7, with 7 bases aligning to TRBD1. This CDR3 contains 14 residues. CDR1 DFQATT and CDR2 SNEGSKA come from the germline V gene (reference sequence). The V segment lost 3 bases and the J segment 0 bases; nucleotides outside the gene matches: 5. CDR3 nucleotide sequence: TGCAGTGCTAGTCGCGGACAGGTCTCCTACGAGCAGTACTTC. Translation gives CSASRGQVSYEQYF.